This is a list of T cell receptor beta chains from one sample in a study of shared clonotypes between healthy human individuals. The data were produced by immunoSEQ multiplex PCR, yet TCRdb's version contains in-frame clones alone and is incomplete. The sample has roughly 700,000 clones; approximately 79% are singletons. The source material was memory CD4+ T cells sorted from blood. The receptor set was obtained from a woman aged 25 to 39 in good health. Each CDR3 is given with its conserved first and last residue. D genes are given only for firm matches. Clone size is stated in some rows and not others, as once, few, many or a class when expanded.

>NA|NA|TRBJ2-7|TRBV19
CASSIGGGSGDEQYF
TGTGCCAGTAGTATAGGTGGAGGGAGCGGAGACGAGCAGTACTTC
>TRBD2|NA|TRBJ2-5|TRBV28
CASSSMTSGVPGTQYF
TGTGCCAGCAGTTCGATGACTAGCGGGGTCCCGGGGACCCAGTACTTC
>NA|NA|TRBJ2-1|TRBV25-1
CASSEPRDTYNEQFF
TGTGCCAGCAGTGAACCCCGGGACACCTACAATGAGCAGTTCTTC
>NA|NA|TRBJ2-7|TRBV6-6
CASSYTGGLGYEQYF
TGTGCCAGCAGTTACACCGGGGGTCTAGGCTACGAGCAGTACTTC
>NA|NA|TRBJ1-2|TRBV28
CASSPQTVYGYTF
TGTGCCAGCAGTCCCCAGACAGTCTATGGCTACACCTTC
>NA|NA|TRBJ1-4|TRBV27
CASSGTSNEKLFF
TGTGCCAGCAGCGGTACGTCTAATGAAAAACTGTTTTTT
>NA|NA|TRBJ1-1|TRBV2
CASRQQERSNTEAFF
TGTGCCAGCAGGCAACAGGAAAGGTCGAACACTGAAGCTTTCTTT
>TRBD2|NA|TRBJ2-7|TRBV11-2
CASSFGTSGNLPYEQYF
TGTGCCAGCAGCTTTGGGACTAGCGGGAATCTCCCCTACGAGCAGTACTTC
>TRBD1|NA|TRBJ1-4|TRBV30
CAWRKTQGTNEKLFF
TGTGCCTGGAGGAAAACACAGGGGACTAATGAAAAACTGTTTTTT
>NA|NA|TRBJ1-3|TRBV16
CASSLRTATSGNTIYF
TGTGCCAGCAGCCTACGGACAGCCACCTCTGGAAACACCATATATTTT
>NA|NA|TRBJ1-5|TRBV19
CASSMRQNNQPQHF
TGTGCCAGTAGTATGAGGCAGAACAATCAGCCCCAGCATTTT
>TRBD1|NA|TRBJ1-1|TRBV30
CAWQGDSTEAFF
TGTGCCTGGCAGGGGGACAGCACTGAAGCTTTCTTT
>NA|NA|TRBJ2-2|TRBV5-1
CASSSTGGWDTGELFF
TGCGCCAGCAGCTCTACAGGTGGTTGGGACACCGGGGAGCTGTTTTTT
>TRBD1|NA|TRBJ2-6|TRBV2
CASSEGQANSGANVLTF
TGTGCCAGCAGTGAGGGACAGGCGAACTCTGGGGCCAACGTCCTGACTTTC
>NA|NA|TRBJ2-1|TRBV27
CASSGNWDGQAFF
TGTGCCAGCAGCGGGAACTGGGACGGACAAGCCTTCTTC
>NA|NA|TRBJ2-6|TRBV28
CASKGGGTTGANVLTF
TGTGCCAGCAAGGGGGGAGGGACCACTGGGGCCAACGTCCTGACTTTC
>NA|NA|TRBJ2-7|TRBV28
CASRPRDNPGEQYF
TGTGCCAGCAGACCCCGGGACAACCCGGGCGAGCAGTACTTC
>TRBD2|NA|TRBJ2-3|TRBV7-7
CASSSGLAFTDTQYF
TGTGCCAGCAGCTCCGGACTAGCCTTCACAGATACGCAGTATTTT
>NA|NA|TRBJ2-5|TRBV20-1
CSARATGTQYF
TGCAGTGCTAGAGCCACCGGGACCCAGTACTTC
>TRBD2|few|TRBJ2-1|TRBV7-9
CASSFGRGTYNEQFF
TGTGCCAGCAGCTTCGGGCGGGGGACCTACAATGAGCAGTTCTTC
>TRBD1|NA|TRBJ2-7|TRBV27
CASRPGTGYEQYF
TGTGCCAGCAGACCCGGGACAGGCTACGAGCAGTACTTC
>NA|NA|TRBJ1-5|TRBV21-1
CASSYPGIGNQPQHF
TGTGCCAGCAGCTACCCAGGGATCGGCAATCAGCCCCAGCATTTT
>NA|NA|TRBJ1-5|TRBV19
CASSIRHPGDQPQHF
TGTGCCAGTAGTATTAGACACCCAGGGGATCAGCCCCAGCATTTT
>TRBD2|NA|TRBJ2-7|TRBV18
CASSPSPSGRGDHEQYF
TGTGCCAGCTCACCCTCTCCTAGCGGGAGAGGTGATCACGAGCAGTACTTC
>TRBD2|NA|TRBJ2-7|TRBV19
CATQGLAGGIYEQYF
TGTGCCACCCAAGGACTAGCGGGAGGGATTTACGAGCAGTACTTC
>NA|few|TRBJ1-1|TRBV4-2
CASSPEGPGSVGNTEAFF
TGTGCCAGCAGCCCAGAGGGCCCAGGGAGTGTGGGGAACACTGAAGCTTTCTTT
>TRBD2|NA|TRBJ2-5|TRBV9
CASSVSGTSDETQYF
TGTGCCAGCAGCGTTAGTGGGACTAGCGATGAGACCCAGTACTTC
>NA|NA|TRBJ2-7|TRBV11-2
CASRDLGFEQYF
TGTGCCAGCAGGGATTTGGGCTTCGAGCAGTACTTC
>TRBD1|NA|TRBJ2-7|TRBV2
CASSRGTGEGEQYF
TGTGCCAGCAGTAGGGGGACAGGGGAAGGGGAGCAGTACTTC
>NA|NA|TRBJ2-1|TRBV19
CASSTRWATVNNEQFF
TGTGCCAGTAGTACGCGATGGGCCACGGTAAACAATGAGCAGTTCTTC
>TRBD1|NA|TRBJ2-7|TRBV18
CASSPGQGASYEQYF
TGTGCCAGCTCACCGGGACAGGGGGCGTCTTACGAGCAGTACTTC
>TRBD1|NA|TRBJ2-4|TRBV28
CASRGQGVKNIQYF
TGTGCCAGCAGGGGACAGGGGGTTAAAAACATTCAGTACTTC
>TRBD1|NA|TRBJ2-7|TRBV14
CASSQTGTGIRQYF
TGTGCCAGCAGCCAGACCGGGACAGGGATTCGACAGTACTTC
>NA|once|TRBJ1-3|TRBV4-1
CASSQGRARGSGNTIYF
TGCGCCAGCAGCCAAGGCCGGGCAAGGGGCTCTGGAAACACCATATATTTT
>NA|NA|TRBJ1-1|TRBV7-8
CASSFRGDPTEAFF
TGTGCCAGCAGCTTCCGTGGGGATCCGACTGAAGCTTTCTTT
>NA|NA|TRBJ1-1|TRBV6-1
CASSEGAVDSTEAFF
TGTGCCAGCAGTGAAGGCGCAGTAGATTCCACTGAAGCTTTCTTT
>NA|NA|TRBJ1-5|TRBV18
CASSPRSSSNQPQHF
TGTGCCAGCTCACCACGGTCAAGCAGCAATCAGCCCCAGCATTTT
>NA|NA|TRBJ2-7|TRBV6-1
CASGWVTAGPYEQYF
TGTGCCAGCGGGTGGGTGACAGCGGGTCCCTACGAGCAGTACTTC
>TRBD2|many|TRBJ2-1|TRBV15
CATSRSTSAPEGEQFF
TGTGCCACCAGCAGAAGTACTAGCGCCCCCGAAGGTGAGCAGTTCTTC
>TRBD2|NA|TRBJ2-7|TRBV4-1
CASSQEFGRAYFEQYF
TGCGCCAGCAGCCAAGAGTTCGGGAGGGCCTATTTTGAGCAGTACTTC
>NA|NA|TRBJ2-2|TRBV6-1
CAADYRADTGELFF
TGTGCCGCGGATTACAGGGCGGACACCGGGGAGCTGTTTTTT
>NA|NA|TRBJ1-2|TRBV19
CASSFDDYGYTF
TGTGCCAGTAGTTTCGACGACTATGGCTACACCTTC
>TRBD2|NA|TRBJ2-7|TRBV6-5
CASSRASGSLEQYF
TGTGCCAGCAGCCGCGCTAGCGGGAGTTTAGAGCAGTACTTC
>NA|NA|TRBJ2-2|TRBV10-3
CAIKGSANTGELFF
TGTGCCATCAAAGGTAGCGCGAACACCGGGGAGCTGTTTTTT
>NA|NA|TRBJ1-5|TRBV27
CASSLTGNNQPQHF
TGTGCCAGCAGCCTCACAGGGAACAATCAGCCCCAGCATTTT
>TRBD1|NA|TRBJ1-4|TRBV28
CASSLRDRGRGNEKLFF
TGTGCCAGCAGTCTCCGGGACAGGGGGCGCGGTAATGAAAAACTGTTTTTT
>TRBD1|NA|TRBJ1-5|TRBV7-2
CASSLGTGTGNNQPQHF
TGTGCCAGCAGCTTAGGAACCGGGACAGGGAACAATCAGCCCCAGCATTTT
>NA|NA|TRBJ1-2|TRBV4-1
CASSEVMNYGYTF
TGCGCCAGCAGTGAGGTCATGAACTATGGCTACACCTTC
>NA|few|TRBJ1-4|TRBV6-6
CATRTATNEKLFF
TGTGCCACGCGGACAGCAACTAATGAAAAACTGTTTTTT
>NA|NA|TRBJ2-5|TRBV4-1
CASSQAPKETQYF
TGCGCCAGCAGCCAAGCGCCGAAAGAGACCCAGTACTTC
>TRBD1|NA|TRBJ1-2|TRBV7-2
CASSTRGTGFNYGYTF
TGTGCCAGCAGCACTAGGGGGACAGGGTTTAACTATGGCTACACCTTC
>NA|many|TRBJ2-4|TRBV6-5
CASSFSLAAKNIQYF
TGTGCCAGCAGTTTCTCGCTAGCCGCCAAAAACATTCAGTACTTC
>NA|NA|TRBJ1-1|TRBV5-6
CASSSENTEAFF
TGTGCCAGCAGCTCGGAGAACACTGAAGCTTTCTTT
>NA|few|TRBJ2-1|TRBV19
CASSMYGWVEQFF
TGTGCCAGTAGTATGTATGGTTGGGTAGAGCAGTTCTTC
>TRBD1|NA|TRBJ2-5|TRBV10-2
CATAWTGKETQYF
TGCGCCACCGCCTGGACAGGGAAGGAGACCCAGTACTTC